This is a list of T cell receptor beta chains from one sample in a study of shared clonotypes between healthy human individuals. Sequencing was performed with immunoSEQ multiplex PCR; in TCRdb, only in-frame clones are kept and a portion is missing. The table includes some 470,000 clones, roughly four fifths detected once. Sequenced sample: PBMCs. These receptors came from a woman aged 40 to 50 in good health. Some clones in this sample may be carry-over from other donors' samples. Both conserved end residues are part of each CDR3. A D gene is named only where the DNA matches it firmly. For some rows the clone size is stated as once, few or many, or as a class when expanded; others skip it.

size	V	J	D	DNA	CDR3
once	TRBV5-1	TRBJ2-3	TRBD2	TGCGCCACCTCAGCGGGACTCCTCACAGATACGCAGTATTTT	CATSAGLLTDTQYF
-	TRBV28	TRBJ2-1	-	TGTGCCAGCGGCCGGAGCGGTCGCTACAATGAGCAGTTCTTC	CASGRSGRYNEQFF
-	TRBV6-1	TRBJ2-1	TRBD2	TGTGCCAGCAGCACTAGCGGCTACAATGAGCAGTTCTTC	CASSTSGYNEQFF
-	TRBV5-1	TRBJ1-4	-	TGCGCCAGCAGCTTGGGACAGTCAAATGAAAAACTGTTTTTT	CASSLGQSNEKLFF
-	TRBV5-8	TRBJ2-7	TRBD1	TGTGCCAGCAGCTTCCAGGGGGCGTTATTCGAGCAGTACTTC	CASSFQGALFEQYF
few	TRBV6-5	TRBJ2-7	TRBD2	TGTGCCAGCAGTTACAGCGGTAGCGGGAGACTATACGAGCAGTACTTC	CASSYSGSGRLYEQYF
-	TRBV28	TRBJ1-2	-	TGTGCCAGCAGGATTGGGGGGCGCTATGGCTACACCTTC	CASRIGGRYGYTF
few	TRBV5-1	TRBJ2-5	TRBD2	TGCGCCAGCAGCTTGGCCCCCGTGGCTAGCGGAGAGACCCAGTACTTC	CASSLAPVASGETQYF
-	TRBV4-2	TRBJ1-2	TRBD1	TGTGCCAGCAGCAACGGTGGGCAGGGGGCTTTCTATGGCTACACCTTC	CASSNGGQGAFYGYTF
-	TRBV5-1	TRBJ1-4	-	TGCGCCAGCAGCTTTGGGGGCTTAAATGAAAAACTGTTTTTT	CASSFGGLNEKLFF
-	TRBV4-3	TRBJ2-1	-	TGCGCCAGCAGCCAAGGACTGAGACGGTACAATGAGCAGTTCTTC	CASSQGLRRYNEQFF
-	TRBV5-1	TRBJ2-2	-	TGCGCCAGCAGCTTGGCGGCAGGGGCTGCAGCCGGGGAGCTGTTTTTT	CASSLAAGAAAGELFF
-	TRBV7-2	TRBJ1-5	-	TGTGCCAGCAGCTTACAGGGAGGGAGCAATCAGCCCCAGCATTTT	CASSLQGGSNQPQHF
-	TRBV6-4	TRBJ1-4	TRBD1	TGTGCCAGCAGTGACCGCCGACAGGGGGTTGAAAAACTGTTTTTT	CASSDRRQGVEKLFF
-	TRBV7-3	TRBJ1-3	-	TGTGCCAGCAGCTTAACGCCGCGCGGAAACACCATATATTTT	CASSLTPRGNTIYF
-	TRBV7-2	TRBJ2-1	TRBD2	TGTGCCAGCAGCTTATTTGAGCGGGGATACAATGAGCAGTTCTTC	CASSLFERGYNEQFF
-	TRBV28	TRBJ2-5	-	TGTGCCAGCAGCAAACAGGATGAAGAGACCCAGTACTTC	CASSKQDEETQYF
-	TRBV10-3	TRBJ1-1	TRBD1	TGTGCCATCAAAAGGGAGACAGGGTTGGGCACTGAAGCTTTCTTT	CAIKRETGLGTEAFF
-	TRBV30	TRBJ1-4	-	TGTGCCTGGAGTGAACAGGCAGATGAAAAACTGTTTTTT	CAWSEQADEKLFF
-	TRBV4-2	TRBJ1-4	TRBD1	TGTGCCAGCAGCCGGGACAGGGGAAATGAAAAACTGTTTTTT	CASSRDRGNEKLFF
few	TRBV29-1	TRBJ2-5	TRBD2	TGCAGCGCACATAGACTAGCGGGAGGAGAGACCCAGTACTTC	CSAHRLAGGETQYF
few	TRBV27	TRBJ1-3	-	TGTGCCAGCAGCCCAGGTTTCTCTGGAAACACCATATATTTT	CASSPGFSGNTIYF
-	TRBV5-5	TRBJ2-5	-	TGTGCCAGAGCGCCGGGACCCCGGCACGAGACCCAGTACTTC	CARAPGPRHETQYF
-	TRBV2	TRBJ1-5	TRBD1	TGTGCCAGCAGTCAAAGTGGGACAGAATATCAGCCCCAGCATTTT	CASSQSGTEYQPQHF
-	TRBV25-1	TRBJ2-5	-	TGTGCCAGCAGTGAAGGGGCTAGCGCGTACCAAGAGACCCAGTACTTC	CASSEGASAYQETQYF
-	TRBV30	TRBJ2-3	-	TGTGCCTGGAGCGGGGCCTGGGATACGCAGTATTTT	CAWSGAWDTQYF
-	TRBV19	TRBJ1-4	-	TGTGCCAGTACCGCTGGGGAAACTAATGAAAAACTGTTTTTT	CASTAGETNEKLFF
-	TRBV5-1	TRBJ2-2	-	TGCGCCAGCAGCTTTTTAGGCACCGGGGAGCTGTTTTTT	CASSFLGTGELFF
-	TRBV6-1	TRBJ1-2	-	TGTGCCAGCAGTTCAGGCAACTATGGCTACACCTTC	CASSSGNYGYTF
few	TRBV19	TRBJ2-1	TRBD1	TGTGCCAGTAGTCCATCCACAGGGGGGAGGCGTAGGAATGAGCAGTTCTTC	CASSPSTGGRRRNEQFF
once	TRBV6-5	TRBJ1-1	TRBD1	TGTGCCAGCAGTGCGTCGACAGGGGCGGTGGGTGAAGCTTTCTTT	CASSASTGAVGEAFF
-	TRBV5-4	TRBJ1-1	TRBD1	TGTGCCAGCAGCTTCAGGGGGCTGAACACTGAAGCTTTCTTT	CASSFRGLNTEAFF
-	TRBV27	TRBJ1-4	TRBD1	TGTGCCAGCAGCCCCCTAACCGACAGGGATAATGAAAAACTGTTTTTT	CASSPLTDRDNEKLFF
-	TRBV9	TRBJ2-1	-	TGTGCCAGCAGCGTAGCGGCTGCCGCTAACAATGAGCAGTTCTTC	CASSVAAAANNEQFF
-	TRBV7-2	TRBJ1-2	TRBD1	TGTGCCAGCAGCTTAACAGGCCAGGGGGTCTATGGCTACACCTTC	CASSLTGQGVYGYTF
once	TRBV19	TRBJ1-3	-	TGTGCCAGCGTACAGGGACCTGGAAACACCATATATTTT	CASVQGPGNTIYF
-	TRBV27	TRBJ2-4	TRBD2	TGTGCCAGCAGTCCCCGGACTAGCGGGAGCGAGTACATTCAGTACTTC	CASSPRTSGSEYIQYF
few	TRBV21-1	TRBJ1-3	-	TGTGCCAGCAGAACCATGGCTGGAAACACCATATATTTT	CASRTMAGNTIYF
-	TRBV11-2	TRBJ2-7	-	TGTGCCAGCAGCTTAGTTCCCGGTACCTCCTACGAGCAGTACTTC	CASSLVPGTSYEQYF
few	TRBV28	TRBJ1-1	-	TGTGCCAGCAGTTTACATGGGACTGAAGCTTTCTTT	CASSLHGTEAFF
-	TRBV5-1	TRBJ2-1	TRBD2	TGCGCCAGCAGCCTAGCGGGAGTTATATCGGGTAATGAGCAGTTCTTC	CASSLAGVISGNEQFF
-	TRBV4-2	TRBJ2-5	TRBD2	TGTGCCAGCAGCCAAGATTCGACGGGAGGGTGGGAGACCCAGTACTTC	CASSQDSTGGWETQYF
-	TRBV30	TRBJ2-7	-	TGTGCCTGGAGCCCAGGGTCCGACGAGCAGTACTTC	CAWSPGSDEQYF
-	TRBV19	TRBJ2-2	-	TGTGCCAGTAGTCCCCCCCCGGGGGGGGAGCTGTTTTTT	CASSPPPGGELFF
-	TRBV30	TRBJ2-4	-	TGTGCCTGGAGTGTCGGGGGAGCCAAAAACATTCAGTACTTC	CAWSVGGAKNIQYF
-	TRBV6-1	TRBJ1-3	-	TGTGCCAGCAATATCAGGGGCCCTCCGGACACCATATATTTT	CASNIRGPPDTIYF
-	TRBV7-9	TRBJ2-7	-	TGTGCCAGCAGCCACCGGGACGTATCCTACGAGCAGTACTTC	CASSHRDVSYEQYF
-	TRBV28	TRBJ1-4	-	TGTGCCAGCAGTCCCGGGGCCGCGGGTGAAAAACTGTTTTTT	CASSPGAAGEKLFF
few	TRBV30	TRBJ1-1	-	TGTGCCTGGAGTGTTAACGGGGGGAAGAACACTGAAGCTTTCTTT	CAWSVNGGKNTEAFF
-	TRBV10-3	TRBJ1-4	-	TGTGCCATCAGCCCAACGAGGCCTGCAACTAATGAAAAACTGTTTTTT	CAISPTRPATNEKLFF
-	TRBV4-2	TRBJ2-7	TRBD1	TGTGCCAGCAGCCCTTTGGGGGACAGGGCCTATGAGCAGTACTTC	CASSPLGDRAYEQYF
-	TRBV14	TRBJ2-2	-	TGTGCCAGCAGTCCCCTCAGGGACGACACCGGGGAGCTGTTTTTT	CASSPLRDDTGELFF
-	TRBV28	TRBJ2-7	-	TGTGCCAGCAGTTCCCGACTGGTCCCCCACGAGCAGTACTTC	CASSSRLVPHEQYF
many	TRBV11-2	TRBJ2-6	-	TGTGCCAGCAGCGTCAACGTCCTGACTTTC	CASSVNVLTF